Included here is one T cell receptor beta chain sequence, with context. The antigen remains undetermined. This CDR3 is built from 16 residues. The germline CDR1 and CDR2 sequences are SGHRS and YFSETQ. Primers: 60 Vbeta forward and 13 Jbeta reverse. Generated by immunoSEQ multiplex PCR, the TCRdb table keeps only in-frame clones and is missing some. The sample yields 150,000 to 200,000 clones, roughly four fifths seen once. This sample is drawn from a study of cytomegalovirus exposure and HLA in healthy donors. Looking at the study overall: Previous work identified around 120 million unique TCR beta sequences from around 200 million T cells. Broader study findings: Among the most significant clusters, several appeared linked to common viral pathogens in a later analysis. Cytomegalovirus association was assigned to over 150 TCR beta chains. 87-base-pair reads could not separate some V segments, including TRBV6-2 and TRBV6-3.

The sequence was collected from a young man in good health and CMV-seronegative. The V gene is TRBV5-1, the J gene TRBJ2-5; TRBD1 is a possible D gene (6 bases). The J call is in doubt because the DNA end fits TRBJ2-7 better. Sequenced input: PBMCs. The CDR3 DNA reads TGCGCCAGCGCTTCCATCGTCGGGACATATCCTGGCGAGCAGTACTTC. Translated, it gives CASASIVGTYPGEQYF.